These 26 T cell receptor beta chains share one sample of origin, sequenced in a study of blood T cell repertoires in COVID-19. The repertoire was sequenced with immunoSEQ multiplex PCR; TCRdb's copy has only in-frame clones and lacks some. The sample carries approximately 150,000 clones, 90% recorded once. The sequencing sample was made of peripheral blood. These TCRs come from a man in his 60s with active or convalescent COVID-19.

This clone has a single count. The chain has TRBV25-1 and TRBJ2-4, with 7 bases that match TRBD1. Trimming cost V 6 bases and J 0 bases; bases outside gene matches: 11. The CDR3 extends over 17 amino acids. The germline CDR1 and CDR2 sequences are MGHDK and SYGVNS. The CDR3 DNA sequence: TGTGCCAGCAGCCTCCGGGACAGAATCGTAGCCAAAAACATTCAGTACTTC. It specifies CASSLRDRIVAKNIQYF.

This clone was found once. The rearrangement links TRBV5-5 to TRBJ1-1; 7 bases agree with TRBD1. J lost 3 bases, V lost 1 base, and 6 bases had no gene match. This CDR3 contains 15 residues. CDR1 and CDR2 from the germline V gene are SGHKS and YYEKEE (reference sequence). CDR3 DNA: TGTGCCAGCAGCTTGATGCCAGGACAGGACACTGAAGCTTTCTTT. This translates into CASSLMPGQDTEAFF.

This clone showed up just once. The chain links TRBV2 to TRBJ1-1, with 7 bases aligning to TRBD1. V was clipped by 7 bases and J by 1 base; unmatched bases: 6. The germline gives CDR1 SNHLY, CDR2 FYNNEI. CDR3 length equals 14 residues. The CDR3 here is CASISQGRNTEAFF. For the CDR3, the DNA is TGTGCCAGCATTTCACAGGGGAGGAACACTGAAGCTTTCTTT.

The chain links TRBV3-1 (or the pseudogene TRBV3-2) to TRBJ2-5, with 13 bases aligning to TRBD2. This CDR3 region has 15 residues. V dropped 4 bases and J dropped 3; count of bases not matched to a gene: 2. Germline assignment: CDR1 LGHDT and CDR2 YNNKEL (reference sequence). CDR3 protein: CASSLGLAGEETQYF. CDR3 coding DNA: TGTGCCAGCAGCCTAGGACTAGCGGGAGAAGAGACCCAGTACTTC.

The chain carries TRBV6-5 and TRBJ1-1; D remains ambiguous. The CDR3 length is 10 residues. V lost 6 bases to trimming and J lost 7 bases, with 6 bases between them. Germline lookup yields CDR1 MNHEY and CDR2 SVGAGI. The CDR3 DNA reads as TGTGCCAGCAGCCGTAATGAAGCTTTCTTT. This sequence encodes CASSRNEAFF.

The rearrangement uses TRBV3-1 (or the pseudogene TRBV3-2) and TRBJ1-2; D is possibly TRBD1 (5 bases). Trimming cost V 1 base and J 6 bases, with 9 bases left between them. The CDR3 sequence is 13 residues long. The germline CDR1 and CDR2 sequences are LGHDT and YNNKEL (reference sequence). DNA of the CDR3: TGTGCCAGCAGCCAAGGGGGCGCGCATGGCTACACCTTC. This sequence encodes CASSQGGAHGYTF.

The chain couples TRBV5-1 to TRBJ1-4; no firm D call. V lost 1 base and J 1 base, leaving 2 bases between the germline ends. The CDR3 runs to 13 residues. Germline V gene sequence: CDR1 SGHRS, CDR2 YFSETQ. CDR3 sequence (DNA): TGCGCCAGCAGCTTGCAAACTAATGAAAAACTGTTTTTT. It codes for CASSLQTNEKLFF.

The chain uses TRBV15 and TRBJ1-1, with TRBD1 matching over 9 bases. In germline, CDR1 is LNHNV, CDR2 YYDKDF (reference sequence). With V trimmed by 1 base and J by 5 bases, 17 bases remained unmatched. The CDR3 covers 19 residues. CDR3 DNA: TGTGCCACCAGCAGAGTCCCCCGGGCCAGCCGGGACAGGGAGACTGAAGCTTTCTTT. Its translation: CATSRVPRASRDRETEAFF. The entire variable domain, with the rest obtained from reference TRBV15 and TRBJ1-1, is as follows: DAMVIQNPRYQVTQFGKPVTLSCSQTLNHNVMYWYQQKSSQAPKLLFHYYDKDFNNEADTPDNFQSRRPNTSFCFLDIRSPGLGDTAMYLCATSRVPRASRDRETEAFFGQGTRLTVV.

CDR3 nucleotide sequence: TGTGCCAGCAGTTCGGGACTGGGAAGCTCCTACGAGCAGTACTTC. It translates to CASSSGLGSSYEQYF. The chain carries TRBV2 and TRBJ2-7; possible D gene TRBD2, 6 bases. The CDR3 runs to 15 residues. Deletions cut 5 bases from V and 0 bases from J, with 14 bases between. The germline V gene encodes CDR1 SNHLY and CDR2 FYNNEI.

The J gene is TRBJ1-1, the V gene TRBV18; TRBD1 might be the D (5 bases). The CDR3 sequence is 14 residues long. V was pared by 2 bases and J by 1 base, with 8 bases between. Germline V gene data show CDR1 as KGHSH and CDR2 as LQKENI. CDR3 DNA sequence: TGTGCCAGCTCACCATTGGACAAGAACACTGAAGCTTTCTTT. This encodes CASSPLDKNTEAFF.

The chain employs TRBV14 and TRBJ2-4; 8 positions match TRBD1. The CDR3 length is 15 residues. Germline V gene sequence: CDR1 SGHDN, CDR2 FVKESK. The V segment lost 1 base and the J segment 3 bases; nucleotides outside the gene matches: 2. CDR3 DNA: TGTGCCAGCAGCCAAGTTACAGGGGGCAAAAACATTCAGTACTTC. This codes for CASSQVTGGKNIQYF.

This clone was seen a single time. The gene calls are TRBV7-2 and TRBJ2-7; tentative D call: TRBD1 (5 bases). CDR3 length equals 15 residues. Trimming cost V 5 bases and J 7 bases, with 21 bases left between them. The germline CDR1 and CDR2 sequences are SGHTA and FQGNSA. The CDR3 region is CASSPSGLGVGEQYF. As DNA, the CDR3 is TGTGCCAGCAGCCCAAGTGGGTTAGGGGTGGGGGAGCAGTACTTC.

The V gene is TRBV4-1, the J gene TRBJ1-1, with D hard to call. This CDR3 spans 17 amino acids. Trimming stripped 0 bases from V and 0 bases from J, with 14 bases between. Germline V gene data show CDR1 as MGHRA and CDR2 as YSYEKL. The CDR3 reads CASSQDISGYLNTEAFF. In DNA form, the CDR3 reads TGCGCCAGCAGCCAAGATATATCGGGATATCTGAACACTGAAGCTTTCTTT.

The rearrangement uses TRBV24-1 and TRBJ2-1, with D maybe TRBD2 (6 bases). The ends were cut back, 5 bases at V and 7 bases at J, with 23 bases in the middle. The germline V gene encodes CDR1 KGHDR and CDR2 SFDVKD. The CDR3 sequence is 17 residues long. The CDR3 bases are TGTGCCACCAGTGCCTCTACCGGCGCGGGGTTTATGAATGAGCAGTTCTTC. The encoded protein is CATSASTGAGFMNEQFF.

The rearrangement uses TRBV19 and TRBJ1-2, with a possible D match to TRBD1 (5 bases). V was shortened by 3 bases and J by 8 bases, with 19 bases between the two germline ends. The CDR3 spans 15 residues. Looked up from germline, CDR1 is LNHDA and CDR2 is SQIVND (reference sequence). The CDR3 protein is CASSITGRAIIGYTF. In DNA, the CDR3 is TGTGCCAGTAGTATTACAGGCAGGGCGATAATCGGCTACACCTTC.

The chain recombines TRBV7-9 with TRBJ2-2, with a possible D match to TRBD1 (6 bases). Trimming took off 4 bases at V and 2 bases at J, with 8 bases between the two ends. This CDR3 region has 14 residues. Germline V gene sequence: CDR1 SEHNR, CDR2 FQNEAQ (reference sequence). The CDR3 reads CASSWGQNTGELFF. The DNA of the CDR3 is TGTGCCAGCAGCTGGGGACAAAACACCGGGGAGCTGTTTTTT.

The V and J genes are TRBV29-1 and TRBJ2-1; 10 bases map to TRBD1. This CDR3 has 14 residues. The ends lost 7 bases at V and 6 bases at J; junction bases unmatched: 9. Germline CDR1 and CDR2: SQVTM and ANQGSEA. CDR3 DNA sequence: TGCAGCGCTCCCACCGGGACAGGGGTCAATGAGCAGTTCTTC. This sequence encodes CSAPTGTGVNEQFF.

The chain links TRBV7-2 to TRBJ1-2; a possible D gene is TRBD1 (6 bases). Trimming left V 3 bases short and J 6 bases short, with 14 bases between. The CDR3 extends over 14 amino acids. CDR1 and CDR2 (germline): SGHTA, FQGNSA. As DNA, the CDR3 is TGTGCCAGCAGCTTTGGGGGATACAGGGATGGCTACACCTTC. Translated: CASSFGGYRDGYTF.

The CDR3 coding sequence is TGTGCCAGCAGCTTAGTTAATGGCGGGAGTTTTATCTACGAGCAGTACTTC. Amino acids: CASSLVNGGSFIYEQYF. V and J are TRBV11-3 and TRBJ2-7; 7 bases map to TRBD2. The V and J ends lost 1 base and 3 bases, in that order; junction bases with no gene match: 12. Germline values: CDR1 SGHNT, CDR2 YENEEA. The CDR3 runs to 17 residues. Full variable domain (missing parts from reference TRBV11-3 and TRBJ2-7): EAGVVQSPRYKIIEKKQPVAFWCNPISGHNTLYWYLQNLGQGPELLIRYENEEAVDDSQLPKDRFSAERLKGVDSTLKIQPAELGDSAVYLCASSLVNGGSFIYEQYFGPGTRLTVT.

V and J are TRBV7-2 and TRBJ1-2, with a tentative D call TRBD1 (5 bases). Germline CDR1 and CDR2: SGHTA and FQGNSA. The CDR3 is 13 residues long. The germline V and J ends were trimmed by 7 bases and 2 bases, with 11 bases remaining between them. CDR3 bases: TGTGCCAGCACCTGGGGGGGGAACTATGGCTACACCTTC. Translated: CASTWGGNYGYTF.

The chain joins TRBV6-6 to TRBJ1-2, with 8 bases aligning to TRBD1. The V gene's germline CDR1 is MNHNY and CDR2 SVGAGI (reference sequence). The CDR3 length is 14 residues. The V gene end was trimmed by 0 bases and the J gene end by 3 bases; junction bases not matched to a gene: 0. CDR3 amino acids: CASSYSDRDYGYTF. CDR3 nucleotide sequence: TGTGCCAGCAGTTACTCGGACAGGGACTATGGCTACACCTTC.

The CDR3 sequence is CASSDGTGDNSPLHF. As DNA, the CDR3 is TGTGCCAGCAGCGATGGGACAGGAGATAATTCACCCCTCCACTTT. The chain carries TRBV6-5 and TRBJ1-6, with 8 bases aligning to TRBD1. Germline assignment: CDR1 MNHEY and CDR2 SVGAGI. This CDR3 is 15 amino acids long. V lost 6 bases to trimming and J lost 5 bases; unmatched junction nucleotides: 6.

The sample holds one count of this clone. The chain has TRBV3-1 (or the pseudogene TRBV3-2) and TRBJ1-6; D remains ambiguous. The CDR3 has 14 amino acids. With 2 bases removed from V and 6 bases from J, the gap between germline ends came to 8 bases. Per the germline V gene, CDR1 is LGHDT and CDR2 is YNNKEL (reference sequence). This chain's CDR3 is CASSQTARNSPLHF. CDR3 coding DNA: TGTGCCAGCAGCCAAACAGCCCGTAATTCACCCCTCCACTTT.

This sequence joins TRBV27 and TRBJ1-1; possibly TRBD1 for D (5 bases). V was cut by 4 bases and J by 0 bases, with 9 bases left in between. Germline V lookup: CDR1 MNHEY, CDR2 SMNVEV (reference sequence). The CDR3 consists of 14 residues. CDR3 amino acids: CASSSPGLNTEAFF. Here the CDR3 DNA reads TGTGCCAGCAGTTCTCCAGGGCTGAACACTGAAGCTTTCTTT.

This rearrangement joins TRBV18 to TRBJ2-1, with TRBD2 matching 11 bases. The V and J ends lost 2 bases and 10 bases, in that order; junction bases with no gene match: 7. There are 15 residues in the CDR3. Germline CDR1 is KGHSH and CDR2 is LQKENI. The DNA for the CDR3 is TGTGCCAGCTCACCATTAGCGGGAGGGCTTCGCGAGCAGTTCTTC. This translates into CASSPLAGGLREQFF.

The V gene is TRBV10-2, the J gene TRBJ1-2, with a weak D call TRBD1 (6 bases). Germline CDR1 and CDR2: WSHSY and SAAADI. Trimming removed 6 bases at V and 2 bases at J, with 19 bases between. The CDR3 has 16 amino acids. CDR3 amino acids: CASRNQGRGRNYGYTF. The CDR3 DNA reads TGCGCCAGCAGAAACCAAGGGAGGGGGAGAAACTATGGCTACACCTTC.